The 4 T cell receptor beta chains listed next were all sequenced from one sample in a study of shared clonotypes between healthy human individuals. TCRdb's copy holds only in-frame clones and misses some; the assay was immunoSEQ multiplex PCR. The sample includes 2 million to 3 million clones, over 85% of them seen just once. The sequenced material came from naive CD4+ T cells from PBMCs. As for subset: CD45RA+ positively selected. The receptors come from a man aged 18 to 30 in good health. Some clones in this sample may be carry-over from other donors' samples.

V usage is TRBV19 and J usage is TRBJ1-1, with D maybe TRBD1 (5 bases). CDR1 is LNHDA, CDR2 SQIVND, per germline (reference sequence). V shed 4 bases and J shed 3 bases, with 9 bases lying between them. This CDR3 is built from 13 residues. CDR3 sequence: CASSTQVYTEAFF. The CDR3 nucleotides read TGTGCCAGTAGTACACAGGTGTACACTGAAGCTTTCTTT.

This sequence joins TRBV7-2 and TRBJ1-4, with a possible D match to TRBD1 (5 bases). This CDR3 has 16 residues. V was pared by 1 base and J by 7 bases, with 16 bases between. Germline lookup yields CDR1 SGHTA and CDR2 FQGNSA. The CDR3 sequence is CASSLVGLRGGEKLFF. The CDR3 nucleotides are TGTGCCAGCAGCTTAGTGGGATTAAGGGGTGGTGAAAAACTGTTTTTT.

The gene calls are TRBV7-2 and TRBJ2-7; 8 bases align to TRBD2. V shed 4 bases, J shed 0 bases, and the junction held 5 bases outside the gene matches. There are 15 residues in the CDR3. Per germline, CDR1 SGHTA and CDR2 FQGNSA. CDR3 sequence: CASSSVAGRSYEQYF. DNA for the CDR3: TGTGCCAGCAGCTCCGTAGCGGGGCGCTCCTACGAGCAGTACTTC.

V gene TRBV6-5 combines with J gene TRBJ1-2, with D perhaps matching TRBD1 (5 bases). In germline, CDR1 is MNHEY, CDR2 SVGAGI. The ends were cut back, 2 bases at V and 8 bases at J, with 15 bases in the middle. The CDR3 extends over 14 amino acids. The CDR3 region has the DNA TGTGCCAGCAGTTACCTAGGGGAGGAAAGGGGCTACACCTTC. This translates into CASSYLGEERGYTF.